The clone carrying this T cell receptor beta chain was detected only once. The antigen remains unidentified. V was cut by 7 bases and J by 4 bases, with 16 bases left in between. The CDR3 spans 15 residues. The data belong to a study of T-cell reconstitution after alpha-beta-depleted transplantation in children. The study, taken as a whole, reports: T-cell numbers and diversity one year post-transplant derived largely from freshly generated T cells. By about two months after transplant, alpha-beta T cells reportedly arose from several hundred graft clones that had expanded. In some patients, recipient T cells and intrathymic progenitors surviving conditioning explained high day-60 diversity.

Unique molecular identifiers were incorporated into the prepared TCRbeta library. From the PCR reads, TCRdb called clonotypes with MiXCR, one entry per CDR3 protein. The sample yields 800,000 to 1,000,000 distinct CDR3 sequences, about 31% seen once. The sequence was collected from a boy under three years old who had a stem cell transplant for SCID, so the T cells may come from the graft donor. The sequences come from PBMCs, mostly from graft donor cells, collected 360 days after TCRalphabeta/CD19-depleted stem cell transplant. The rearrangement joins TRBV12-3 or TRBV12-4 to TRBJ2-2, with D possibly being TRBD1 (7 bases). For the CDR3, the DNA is TGTGCCAGCATCCGGGGGACAGCGACCACCGGGGAGCTGTTTTTT. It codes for CASIRGTATTGELFF.